A single sample gave rise to the 24 T cell receptor beta chains below, sequenced in a study of metastatic and nonmetastatic thyroid tumors. Thyroid surgery took place with no prior treatment in any patient. MiXCR was used by TCRdb to re-call the PCR reads. The sample lists about 64,000 clones; 15% to 20% were seen once. Sample: blood. Receptors originate from a male donor with papillary thyroid cancer or a benign thyroid nodule (not recorded which). Some clones in this sample may be carry-over from other donors' samples.

This clone came up many times. Just one base apart from a much larger clone, this may be a read error. This chain links TRBV12-3 or TRBV12-4 with TRBJ2-1; 11 bases match TRBD2. This CDR3 is 15 amino acids long. V was pared by 3 bases and J by 5 bases, with 3 bases of the junction left unmatched. In DNA, the CDR3 is TGTGCCAGCAGTTTGACTAGCGGGGTCCACAATGAGCAGTTCTTC. It encodes CASSLTSGVHNEQFF.

The rearrangement uses TRBV20-1 and TRBJ1-6; maybe TRBD1 (6 bases). Germline assignment: CDR1 DFQATT and CDR2 SNEGSKA (reference sequence). V dropped 3 bases and J dropped 10 bases, with 16 bases sitting between them. The CDR3 has 14 amino acids. The CDR3, as DNA: TGCAGTGCTAGGGGAACAGGGTGGGGATCACCCCTCCACTTT. Amino acids: CSARGTGWGSPLHF.

This clone was seen many times. This chain connects TRBV28 to TRBJ1-6, with 9 bases aligning to TRBD1. The CDR3 is made up of 14 amino acids. J was trimmed by 9 bases and V by 7 bases; bases with no gene match: 7. The germline gives CDR1 MDHEN, CDR2 SYDVKM. CDR3 in amino acids: CASTPGTGFSPLHF. The CDR3 region has the DNA TGTGCCAGCACCCCCGGGACAGGGTTTTCACCCCTCCACTTT.

This clone was observed many times. This sequence joins TRBV15 and TRBJ2-1; D is ambiguous. Trimming stripped 1 base from V and 2 bases from J, with 9 bases between. Germline V gene lookup returns CDR1 LNHNV and CDR2 YYDKDF (reference sequence). The CDR3 extends over 15 amino acids. The CDR3 is CATSRGRVPYNEQFF. The DNA for the CDR3 is TGTGCCACCAGCAGAGGCCGGGTACCCTACAATGAGCAGTTCTTC.

This sequence joins TRBV7-2 and TRBJ2-7; D not certain. Germline V lookup: CDR1 SGHTA, CDR2 FQGNSA. This CDR3 has 12 amino acids. The V and J ends lost 3 bases and 5 bases respectively, with 8 bases between them. The CDR3: CASSLLSNEQYF. The CDR3, as DNA: TGTGCCAGCAGCTTGCTCAGTAACGAGCAGTACTTC.

This clone was picked up many times. The rearrangement joins TRBV20-1 to TRBJ2-3; D is possibly TRBD1 (6 bases). The germline V gene encodes CDR1 DFQATT and CDR2 SNEGSKA (reference sequence). Trimming took 7 bases from V and 6 from J, leaving 32 bases between them. This CDR3 spans 18 amino acids. This CDR3 is CSVEGPDRFTSHPDTQYF. The CDR3 DNA reads as TGCAGTGTTGAAGGCCCGGACAGATTTACTAGTCATCCCGATACGCAGTATTTT.

The chain combines TRBV4-1 with TRBJ2-1; 12 nucleotides line up with TRBD2. Germline-derived CDR1 and CDR2 are MGHRA and YSYEKL. There are 19 residues in the CDR3. V trimming: 4 bases; J trimming: 2 bases; junction bases outside the gene matches: 12. The CDR3 sequence is CASSLLLAGGGIAYNEQFF. The CDR3 DNA reads TGCGCCAGCAGCCTACTACTAGCGGGAGGAGGGATCGCCTACAATGAGCAGTTCTTC.

Many counts were recorded for this clone. The gene calls are TRBV6-2 or TRBV6-3 and TRBJ2-6; maybe TRBD2 (7 bases). This CDR3 comprises 16 residues. The V end lost 8 bases, the J end lost 0 bases, and 14 bases lay between the germline ends. Germline CDR1 is MNHEY and CDR2 is SVGEGT. CDR3 coding DNA: TGTGCCAGCGGGGGGGGCCCCCTCTCTGGGGCCAACGTCCTGACTTTC. This codes for CASGGGPLSGANVLTF.

This clone was counted at least ten times. The chain couples TRBV20-1 to TRBJ2-4; 10 bases are a match to TRBD1. CDR1 is DFQATT, CDR2 SNEGSKA, per germline (reference sequence). This CDR3 spans 12 amino acids. With 6 bases clipped from V and 7 bases from J, the junction kept 3 bases outside the gene matches. CDR3 bases: TGCAGTGCCCTGGGACAGGGGAACATTCAGTACTTC. Its protein is CSALGQGNIQYF.

Ten or more counts support this clone. The chain is built from TRBV6-4 and TRBJ2-2; possibly TRBD1 or TRBD2 for D (6 bases each). Trimming removed 6 bases from V and 5 bases from J, with 13 bases in between. The germline V gene encodes CDR1 MRHNA and CDR2 SNTAGT. CDR3 length: 14 residues. CDR3: CASSAQGGTGELFF. The CDR3, as DNA: TGTGCCAGCAGCGCACAGGGAGGAACCGGGGAGCTGTTTTTT.

There are many counts of this clone. A much larger clone is a single base away; this may be a read error. V usage is TRBV6-1 and J usage is TRBJ2-1; a weak D match, TRBD2 (6 bases). The V end was cut by 0 bases, the J end by 1 base, with 7 bases between. This CDR3 is built from 15 residues. Germline V gives CDR1 MNHNS, CDR2 SASEGT. Written as DNA, the CDR3 is TGTGCCAGCAGTGAAGCTAGCGGATCCTACAATGAGCAGTTCTTC. Translation: CASSEASGSYNEQFF.

On this clone: The junction does not match germline at one end; this may be a read error. The chain joins TRBV20-1 to TRBJ1-1; perhaps TRBD1 as D (5 bases). Per germline, CDR1 DFQATT and CDR2 SNEGSKA (reference sequence). This CDR3 is built from 14 residues. In nucleotides, the CDR3 is TGCAGTGCTAGAGATTGGGGGAACTCCACTGGAGCTTTCTTT. This sequence encodes CSARDWGNSTGAFF.

This clone was recorded many times. The CDR3 spells CASSLQGRSPLHF. The DNA of the CDR3 is TGTGCCAGTAGTCTTCAGGGTCGGTCACCCCTCCACTTT. The V call is TRBV19, the J call TRBJ1-6; possibly TRBD1 for D (5 bases). This CDR3 is 13 amino acids long. Germline CDR1 and CDR2: LNHDA and SQIVND (reference sequence). V was clipped by 5 bases and J by 10 bases, with 12 bases between them.

This clone was seen repeatedly, ten times or more. The gene calls are TRBV6-2 or TRBV6-3 and TRBJ2-4, with D hard to call. The CDR3 is 16 amino acids. Germline CDR1 and CDR2: MNHEY and SVGEGT. Trimming left V 3 bases short and J 8 bases short, with 20 bases between. The CDR3 here is CASSYTRAAGSHIQYF. CDR3 in DNA: TGTGCCAGCAGTTATACTCGGGCCGCTGGTAGCCACATTCAGTACTTC.

This clone was recorded many times. V is TRBV6-6 and J is TRBJ2-5; D remains ambiguous. The CDR3 sequence is 13 residues long. Germline CDR1 MNHNY, CDR2 SVGAGI (reference sequence). Trimming stripped 0 bases from V and 4 bases from J, with 6 bases between. CDR3 coding DNA: TGTGCCAGCAGTTACTCGGACGGAGAGACCCAGTACTTC. Translating it yields CASSYSDGETQYF.

With regard to this clone: A much bigger clone sits one base away, suggesting this may be a read error. The chain couples TRBV19 to TRBJ2-3; 9 nucleotides match TRBD2. Germline V gene lookup returns CDR1 LNHDA and CDR2 SQIVND (reference sequence). The CDR3 has 14 residues. With V trimmed by 2 bases and J by 7 bases, 4 bases remained unmatched. The DNA for the CDR3 is TGTGCCAGTAGTATAAAAGCGGGGGGATATACGCAGTATTTT. Residues: CASSIKAGGYTQYF.

This clone has a count of ten or more. V and J are TRBV7-8 and TRBJ2-7; tentatively, D is TRBD2 (5 bases). The CDR3 length is 13 residues. Germline loops: CDR1 SGHVS, CDR2 FQNEAQ. V gave up 1 base and J gave up 6 bases, with 10 bases separating them. CDR3: CASSLGPGGEQYV. In DNA, the CDR3 is TGTGCCAGCAGCTTAGGTCCAGGAGGCGAGCAGTACGTC.

Notes on this clone: One end of the junction varies from germline; a read error may be responsible. This rearrangement joins TRBV11-2 to TRBJ2-2, with D perhaps TRBD1 or TRBD2 (6 bases each). The CDR3 is 18 amino acids. Germline loops: CDR1 SGHAT, CDR2 FQNNGV. The CDR3 DNA is TGTGCCAGCAGCTTTTCTGATTGGGGGGCCGCGAACACCTGGGAGCTGTTTTTT. Residues: CASSFSDWGAANTWELFF.

This clone was seen ten or more times. The chain has TRBV7-9 and TRBJ2-2; D unresolved. CDR3 length: 13 residues. CDR1 and CDR2 from the germline V gene are SEHNR and FQNEAQ (reference sequence). V was trimmed by 4 bases and J by 4 bases, leaving 7 bases between them. CDR3: CASSSTLTGELFF. The DNA for the CDR3 is TGTGCCAGCAGCTCCACCCTCACCGGGGAGCTGTTTTTT.

This clone was seen more than once but under ten times. J is TRBJ2-1 and V is TRBV24-1; possibly TRBD2 for D (6 bases). The germline V and J ends were trimmed by 5 bases and 6 bases, with 19 bases remaining between them. This CDR3 has 16 amino acids. CDR1 KGHDR and CDR2 SFDVKD come from the germline V gene. DNA for the CDR3: TGTGCCACCAGTGCGTCTAGCGTGAGATTTGGCAATGAGCAGTTCTTC. It yields the protein CATSASSVRFGNEQFF.

J is TRBJ2-7 and V is TRBV4-2; D uncertain. Per germline, CDR1 LGHNA and CDR2 YNFKEQ. The V gene lost 1 base and the J gene lost 8 bases, with 15 bases spanning the gap. This CDR3 region has 14 residues. The CDR3 protein is CASSQGLESSKQYF. CDR3 bases: TGTGCCAGCAGCCAAGGCCTAGAATCTTCAAAGCAGTACTTC.

This clone showed up many times. The rearrangement uses TRBV20-1 and TRBJ2-3, with 8 bases fitting TRBD1. Germline values: CDR1 DFQATT, CDR2 SNEGSKA (reference sequence). V lost 6 bases, J lost 2 bases, and 10 bases stayed unmatched. The CDR3 length is 15 residues. The CDR3 here is CSAELGQALTDTQYF. The CDR3, as DNA: TGCAGTGCGGAATTGGGACAGGCACTCACAGATACGCAGTATTTT.

This clone was picked up many times. The rearrangement joins TRBV5-6 to TRBJ1-5; D remains unclear. The CDR3 contains 13 residues. CDR1 is SGHDT, CDR2 YYEEEE, per germline. The ends were cut back, 2 bases at V and 6 bases at J, with 9 bases in the middle. The DNA for the CDR3 is TGTGCCAGCAGCTTCTGGGGAGGTCAGCCCCAGCATTTT. Translation gives CASSFWGGQPQHF.

For this clone: This clone may be a read error of a much larger clone one base away. V gene TRBV29-1 combines with J gene TRBJ1-2; D is unclear. From germline, CDR1 is SQVTM and CDR2 ANQGSEA. The CDR3 totals 13 residues. The CDR3 DNA is TGCAGAGTTGAAGACGTGGAATCCTATGGCTACACCTTC. Protein: CRVEDVESYGYTF.